The 23 T cell receptor beta chains listed next were all sequenced from one sample in a study of T cell therapy after organ transplantation. Noted time point: 20-29 weeks after completion of therapy. The data were produced by immunoSEQ multiplex PCR, yet TCRdb's version contains in-frame clones alone and is incomplete. The sample holds about 20,000 clones, around 83% seen once. For these TCRs, the target antigens are not known. The sample here was CD8+ T cells from blood, taken after autologous CMV-specific T cell therapy. The receptor set was obtained from a human patient who had received a solid organ transplant and had CMV disease. Some of these T cells may belong to the graft donor.

This clone appeared a single time. This chain joins TRBV28 and TRBJ2-5; 7 nucleotides agree with TRBD2. V shed 0 bases and J 3 bases; nucleotides not matched to a gene: 19. This CDR3 has 20 amino acids. Germline lookup yields CDR1 MDHEN and CDR2 SYDVKM. The CDR3 protein is CASSLWPSVWSSGTKETQYF. In nucleotides, the CDR3 is TGTGCCAGCAGTTTATGGCCTAGCGTCTGGTCGAGCGGGACTAAAGAGACCCAGTACTTC.

V usage is TRBV18 and J usage is TRBJ2-2; 7 nucleotides line up with TRBD2. The junction had 13 bases not matched to a gene; V was cut back by 5 bases and J by 4 bases. This CDR3 is built from 17 residues. Germline values: CDR1 KGHSH, CDR2 LQKENI. CDR3 DNA sequence: TGTGCCAGCTCATACCATGGCCTAGCGGCGACCACCGGGGAGCTGTTTTTT. Translating it yields CASSYHGLAATTGELFF.

The V call is TRBV6-6, the J call TRBJ2-5; the match to TRBD1 covers 9 bases. The CDR3 has 16 amino acids. The V and J ends lost 3 bases and 2 bases, in that order; junction bases with no gene match: 7. CDR1 MNHNY and CDR2 SVGAGI come from the germline V gene (reference sequence). CDR3 nucleotides: TGTGCCAGCAGTTATGTGGGACAGGGCTTACAAGAGACCCAGTACTTC. This sequence encodes CASSYVGQGLQETQYF.

The V call is TRBV7-9, the J call TRBJ2-7; D gene uncertain. Trimming shortened V by 0 bases and J by 3 bases, and 15 bases separated the two germline ends. Germline V gives CDR1 SEHNR, CDR2 FQNEAQ (reference sequence). The CDR3 is made up of 16 amino acids. The CDR3 coding sequence is TGTGCCAGCAGCTTAGCGCCGGGCACCTCATTCTACGAGCAGTACTTC. Translating it yields CASSLAPGTSFYEQYF.

This chain links TRBV6-5 with TRBJ2-7; either TRBD1 or TRBD2 may fit D (5 bases each). V lost 1 base and J lost 1, with 8 bases in between. The CDR3 totals 14 residues. Germline V gene lookup returns CDR1 MNHEY and CDR2 SVGAGI. The CDR3: CASSYFGTSYEQYF. The CDR3 coding sequence is TGTGCCAGCAGTTACTTCGGGACGTCCTACGAGCAGTACTTC.

The V gene is TRBV5-8, the J gene TRBJ2-3, with 7 bases that match TRBD1. Germline loops: CDR1 SGHTS, CDR2 YDEGEE. The junction had 10 bases not matched to a gene; V was cut back by 4 bases and J by 5 bases. The CDR3 is 15 amino acids. The CDR3: CASSPRQGVGDTQYF. The DNA for the CDR3 is TGTGCCAGCAGCCCGAGACAGGGTGTTGGAGATACGCAGTATTTT. The variable domain in full, with the rest retrieved from reference TRBV5-8 and TRBJ2-3, is EAGVTQSPTHLIKTRGQQATLRCSPISGHTSVYWYQQALGLGLQFLLWYDEGEERNRGNFPPRFSGRQFPNYSSELNVNALELEDSALYLCASSPRQGVGDTQYFGPGTRLTVL.

This clone was counted a single time. The chain is built from TRBV5-8 and TRBJ1-2, with D possibly being TRBD1 (5 bases). Germline CDR1 is SGHTS and CDR2 is YDEGEE. The V end lost 4 bases, the J end lost 4 bases, and 14 bases lay between the germline ends. This CDR3 comprises 14 residues. In DNA, the CDR3 is TGTGCCAGCAGCCTCGGGACCTCGGCCTATGGCTACACCTTC. Encoded protein: CASSLGTSAYGYTF.

Comments on this clone: The likely explanation is a read error, given a far larger clone one base away. The chain combines TRBV7-3 with TRBJ2-1, with a possible D match to TRBD1 (6 bases). Looked up from germline, CDR1 is SGHTA and CDR2 is FQGTGA. The V and J ends lost 4 bases and 4 bases respectively, with 8 bases between them. The CDR3 is 13 residues long. The CDR3 nucleotides are TGTGCCAGCAGCTCAACAGGGTACAATGAGCAGTTCTTC. Protein sequence: CASSSTGYNEQFF. Combining the CDR3 with reference TRBV7-3 and TRBJ2-1 gives the whole variable domain GAGVSQTPSNKVTEKGKYVELRCDPISGHTALYWYRQSLGQGPEFLIYFQGTGAADDSGLPNDRFFAVRPEGSVSTLKIQRTERGDSAVYLCASSSTGYNEQFFGPGTRLTVL.

CDR3 bases: TGTGCCAGCAGTTTCGGGAACAGGGAGGGTGGTCAGCCCCAGCATTTT. Its protein product is CASSFGNREGGQPQHF. The rearrangement uses TRBV28 and TRBJ1-5; possibly TRBD1 for D (6 bases). Germline CDR1 reads MDHEN; CDR2 reads SYDVKM. Trimming took off 3 bases at V and 6 bases at J, with 18 bases between the two ends. The CDR3 length is 16 residues.

The chain is built from TRBV27 and TRBJ2-4; 8 bases are a match to TRBD2. The CDR3 extends over 14 amino acids. The V gene end was trimmed by 3 bases and the J gene end by 7 bases; junction bases not matched to a gene: 5. CDR1 and CDR2 (germline): MNHEY, SMNVEV (reference sequence). CDR3 region: CASSFSGSFNIQYF. CDR3 DNA: TGTGCCAGCAGTTTCAGCGGGAGCTTCAACATTCAGTACTTC.

The rearrangement links TRBV27 to TRBJ2-1; 12 bases fit TRBD2. With 3 bases clipped from V and 7 bases from J, the junction kept 4 bases outside the gene matches. The CDR3 runs to 15 residues. Germline loops: CDR1 MNHEY, CDR2 SMNVEV (reference sequence). Here the CDR3 DNA reads TGTGCCAGCAGTTTGGGGACTAGCGGGTTGAATGAGCAGTTCTTC. It translates to CASSLGTSGLNEQFF.

This CDR3 is CASSYFAGGGDTQYF. In DNA form, the CDR3 reads TGTGCCAGCAGTTACTTCGCGGGAGGGGGAGATACGCAGTATTTT. V usage is TRBV6-5 and J usage is TRBJ2-3; 9 bases line up with TRBD2. Germline loops: CDR1 MNHEY, CDR2 SVGAGI. The CDR3 spans 15 residues. The V segment lost 1 base and the J segment 5 bases; nucleotides outside the gene matches: 4.

The CDR3 DNA sequence: TGTGCCTGGAATCCGGGTGGTGGAAACATTCAGTACTTC. Residues: CAWNPGGGNIQYF. V usage is TRBV30 and J usage is TRBJ2-4, with D uncertain. Trimming pared 4 bases from V and 6 bases from J, leaving 13 bases between. Germline CDR1 and CDR2: GTSNPN and SVGIG (reference sequence). This CDR3 spans 13 amino acids.

The chain employs TRBV7-2 and TRBJ2-7, with D possibly TRBD2 on 6 matching bases. This CDR3 has 14 amino acids. Germline V gives CDR1 SGHTA, CDR2 FQGNSA. V was cut by 7 bases and J by 5 bases, with 18 bases left in between. The CDR3 spells CASTPGAFSDEQYF. The CDR3 DNA reads as TGTGCCAGCACCCCGGGAGCGTTCTCAGACGAGCAGTACTTC.

In this sample, this clone turned up once. V is TRBV27 and J is TRBJ2-2; 8 bases map to TRBD2. This CDR3 spans 16 amino acids. V lost 3 bases and J lost 6; bases outside the gene matches: 9. CDR1 is MNHEY and CDR2 is SMNVEV in the germline V gene (reference sequence). In DNA form, the CDR3 reads TGTGCCAGCAGTTTTTTTTCGGGAGGGCCTGCCGGGGAGCTGTTTTTT. Its translation is CASSFFSGGPAGELFF.

The chain carries TRBV10-3 and TRBJ1-3, with no clear D. This CDR3 spans 14 amino acids. Trimming removed 5 bases from V and 5 bases from J, with 13 bases in between. From germline, CDR1 is ENHRY and CDR2 SYGVKD. In DNA, the CDR3 is TGTGCCATCAGTACGGCCCGCGCGAGAAACACCATATATTTT. It yields the protein CAISTARARNTIYF.

The chain employs TRBV6-1 and TRBJ2-4; TRBD2 might be the D (5 bases). Trimming cost V 3 bases and J 16 bases, with 16 bases left between them. The CDR3 spans 12 residues. Germline lookup yields CDR1 MNHNS and CDR2 SASEGT. The CDR3 DNA is TGTGCCAGCAGTGACTTAGCGACCGTGGAATACTTC. This sequence encodes CASSDLATVEYF.

V gene TRBV11-2 combines with J gene TRBJ2-3; 12 bases are shared with TRBD2. Germline assignment: CDR1 SGHAT and CDR2 FQNNGV. Unmatched junction bases numbered 5, after V lost 0 bases and J lost 7 bases. The CDR3 sequence is 16 residues long. The CDR3 loop reads CASSLEASGRANTQYF. The CDR3 bases are TGTGCCAGCAGCTTAGAGGCTAGCGGGAGGGCGAATACGCAGTATTTT.

The chain employs TRBV28 and TRBJ2-7, with D unresolved. The CDR3 is made up of 12 amino acids. V lost 6 bases and J lost 3, with 9 bases in between. Germline CDR1 reads MDHEN; CDR2 reads SYDVKM. The CDR3 loop reads CASSPNSYEQYF. CDR3 DNA: TGTGCCAGCAGCCCCAATAGCTACGAGCAGTACTTC. Using reference TRBV28 and TRBJ2-7 for the parts outside the CDR3, the full variable domain is DVKVTQSSRYLVKRTGEKVFLECVQDMDHENMFWYRQDPGLGLRLIYFSYDVKMKEKGDIPEGYSVSREKKERFSLILESASTNQTSMYLCASSPNSYEQYFGPGTRLTVT.

DNA of the CDR3: TGCGCCAGCAGCCAAGATCTTGACAATGAGCAGTTCTTC. Translation gives CASSQDLDNEQFF. This chain uses TRBV4-3 with TRBJ2-1; no reliable D call. Per germline, CDR1 LGHNA and CDR2 YSLEER. V was cut by 0 bases and J by 5 bases, with 5 bases left in between. CDR3 length equals 13 residues.

The rearrangement links TRBV9 to TRBJ1-6; 9 bases match TRBD1. The CDR3 sequence is 15 residues long. Germline V lookup: CDR1 SGDLS, CDR2 YYNGEE. After removal of 3 bases from V and 10 bases from J, the junction contained 8 bases not matched to a gene. In nucleotides, the CDR3 is TGTGCCAGCAGCGACGGGACAGGGCTTCTCTCACCCCTCCACTTT. This encodes CASSDGTGLLSPLHF.

This clone has only one observation. The chain couples TRBV7-2 to TRBJ1-4; D unresolved. The CDR3 has 14 residues. Germline lookup yields CDR1 SGHTA and CDR2 FQGNSA. The V end was cut by 3 bases, the J end by 8 bases, with 13 bases between. CDR3 sequence reads: CASSFAVGGEKLFF. CDR3 DNA sequence: TGTGCCAGCAGCTTTGCGGTAGGAGGAGAAAAACTGTTTTTT.

The genes are TRBV6-5 and TRBJ1-1, with unresolved D. There are 13 residues in the CDR3. Per germline, CDR1 MNHEY and CDR2 SVGAGI. V was pared by 0 bases and J by 11 bases, with 13 bases between. The CDR3: CASSYSWLVAAFF. CDR3 sequence (DNA): TGTGCCAGCAGTTACTCGTGGCTGGTCGCGGCTTTCTTT.